Presented here are 14 T cell receptor beta chains from one specimen sequenced in a study of T cell clonality in common variable immunodeficiency. Here immunoSEQ multiplex PCR was the method, and the copy in TCRdb shows in-frame clones only, minus some. This repertoire holds fewer than 50,000 clones, and none appear only once. The sample taken for sequencing was peripheral blood mononuclear cells. The origin of the receptors is a person aged 18 to 75 in good health.

This clone was detected ten times or more. The CDR3 end falls 3 residues outside the read, so it is completed with the germline J gene. The V and J genes are TRBV5-8 and TRBJ1-1; D is uncertain. V dropped 1 base and J dropped 1 base, with 8 bases sitting between them. The CDR3 runs 14 residues. Per germline, CDR1 SGHTS and CDR2 YDEGEE. CDR3 bases read: TGTGCCAGCAGCTTGTCGCCAGGGAACACTGAA. Encoded protein: CASSLSPGNTE. The entire CDR3 reads CASSLSPGNTEAFF.

This clone was seen many times. The read finishes 3 residues shy of the CDR3 end, and the germline J gene is used to complete it. The chain links TRBV10-3 to TRBJ1-6; the D is unclear. Deletions cut 4 bases from V and 7 bases from J, with 5 bases between. The CDR3 covers 12 residues. Germline CDR1 and CDR2: ENHRY and SYGVKD. This CDR3 reads CAISARNSPLHF. Partial CDR3 DNA: TGTGCCATCAGTGCACGGAATTCACCC.

Concerning this clone itself: The read gets to within 3 residues of the CDR3 end, and the germline J gene fills in the rest. The rearrangement joins TRBV2 to TRBJ2-3; 8 bases match TRBD2. Germline CDR1 is SNHLY and CDR2 is FYNNEI. The CDR3 is 15 amino acids. V shed 6 bases, J shed 1 base, and the junction held 6 bases outside the gene matches. The CDR3 here is CASRGSGAGTDTQYF. The part of the CDR3 DNA that was read is TGTGCCAGCAGGGGTAGCGGGGCAGGCACAGATACG.

Many counts were recorded for this clone. The CDR3 is cut off 3 residues early in the read; its end comes from the germline J gene. The rearrangement uses TRBV7-9 and TRBJ1-2; D is possibly TRBD1 (6 bases). Germline V gene sequence: CDR1 SEHNR, CDR2 FQNEAQ (reference sequence). The V end was cut by 4 bases, the J end by 6 bases, with 15 bases between. This CDR3 is 14 amino acids long. The part of the CDR3 DNA that was read is TGTGCCAGCAGCTATACAGGGTCAGATGATGGC. Protein: CASSYTGSDDG. The CDR3 in its entirety is CASSYTGSDDGYTF.

This clone was seen ten or more times. Read coverage stops 3 residues before the CDR3 terminus; the germline J gene supplies the remainder. The rearrangement uses TRBV28 and TRBJ2-3, with D perhaps matching TRBD2 (5 bases). Trimming removed 5 bases at V and 2 bases at J, with 14 bases between. The length of the CDR3 is 15 residues. Looked up from germline, CDR1 is MDHEN and CDR2 is SYDVKM. The CDR3 DNA, read in part, is TGTGCCAGCAGTACGGTAGCGAAAAACACAGATACG. Translation: CASSTVAKNTDT. The full CDR3 protein reads CASSTVAKNTDTQYF.

This clone was recorded at least ten times. Read data end 3 residues before the CDR3 end; the end is taken from the germline J gene. The chain is built from TRBV2 and TRBJ1-4, with D possibly TRBD1 on 6 matching bases. The CDR3 sequence is 14 residues long. Between the trimmed V and J ends, which lost 9 bases and 6 bases, there was a span of 17 bases. Per the germline V gene, CDR1 is SNHLY and CDR2 is FYNNEI. CDR3 DNA, as far as it was read: TGTGCCAGTCGTGGGGCAGGGACATATGAAAAA. Protein sequence: CASRGAGTYEK. The CDR3 as a whole reads CASRGAGTYEKLFF.

This clone was seen many times. The read stops 3 residues short of the end of the CDR3; the missing end is completed from the germline J gene. This rearrangement joins TRBV30 to TRBJ1-1, with 7 bases that match TRBD1. Germline V lookup: CDR1 GTSNPN, CDR2 SVGIG (reference sequence). This CDR3 spans 13 amino acids. Trimming removed 4 bases from V and 6 bases from J; junction bases left unmatched: 8. The CDR3 is CAWIRGGQSEAFF. The CDR3 bases that were read are TGTGCCTGGATTCGGGGGGGACAGTCTGAA.

This clone was picked up many times. The CDR3 end lies 3 residues beyond the end of the read and is filled in from the germline J gene. The V gene is TRBV27, the J gene TRBJ2-3; 9 nucleotides agree with TRBD2. Losses at the gene ends were 4 bases for V and 3 bases for J; bases not matched to a gene: 2. This CDR3 is built from 14 residues. In germline, CDR1 is MNHEY, CDR2 SMNVEV (reference sequence). The CDR3 bases that were read are TGTGCCAGCAGTTCTACTAGCGGGACAGATACG. It translates to CASSSTSGTDT. The whole CDR3 sequence is CASSSTSGTDTQYF.

This clone was recorded at least ten times. The read comes to an end 3 residues before the CDR3 does, leaving the germline J gene to fill in the end. The chain couples TRBV6-1 to TRBJ2-7, with 8 bases aligning to TRBD2. The CDR3 length is 16 residues. CDR1 and CDR2 from the germline V gene are MNHNS and SASEGT. The V gene end was trimmed by 2 bases and the J gene end by 1 base; junction bases not matched to a gene: 7. The CDR3 bases that were read are TGTGCCAGCAGTGAATTTTTGACTAGCGCTTCCTACGAG. Translated, it gives CASSEFLTSASYE. The entire CDR3 protein is CASSEFLTSASYEQYF.

This clone was recorded at least ten times. The CDR3 goes on 3 residues after the read ends, and that part is filled in from the germline J gene. The chain couples TRBV6-1 to TRBJ1-2, with D unresolved. Germline CDR1 reads MNHNS; CDR2 reads SASEGT. The CDR3 contains 13 residues. Trimming left V 1 base short and J 3 bases short, with 6 bases between. CDR3 residues: CASSEVHYYGYTF. The DNA read from the CDR3 is TGTGCCAGCAGTGAAGTACATTACTATGGC.

This clone came up many times. The read terminates 3 residues ahead of where the CDR3 ends, so the germline J gene completes it. The genes are TRBV19 and TRBJ1-1; 8 bases line up with TRBD1. After removal of 5 bases from V and 6 bases from J, the junction contained 5 bases not matched to a gene. This CDR3 spans 13 amino acids. From germline, CDR1 is LNHDA and CDR2 SQIVND (reference sequence). The CDR3 DNA, read in part, is TGTGCCAGTAGTCCGGACAGGGCCGCTGAA. It yields the protein CASSPDRAAE. The full CDR3 is CASSPDRAAEAFF.

This clone has at least ten counts. From the germline J gene comes the end of the CDR3, since the read stops 3 residues before it. The chain uses TRBV7-9 and TRBJ1-2; 7 nucleotides match TRBD1. Germline values: CDR1 SEHNR, CDR2 FQNEAQ (reference sequence). The CDR3 totals 13 residues. The V segment lost 8 bases and the J segment 7 bases; nucleotides outside the gene matches: 10. CDR3 region: CASASGGHLGYTF. The DNA read from the CDR3 is TGTGCCAGCGCTTCAGGGGGGCATCTTGGC.

This clone was detected a few times. The sequenced fragment ends 3 residues before the CDR3 boundary, so the rest is inferred from the germline J gene. The chain employs TRBV11-1 and TRBJ2-4, with 7 bases lining up with TRBD1. Germline assignment: CDR1 SGHAT and CDR2 FQDESV (reference sequence). CDR3 length equals 15 residues. CDR3 protein: CASSKTGTEIDGQYF. The sequenced part of the CDR3 DNA is TGTGCCAGCAGCAAGACCGGGACAGAGATCGATGGT.

This clone was counted many times. Read data end 3 residues before the CDR3 end; the end is taken from the germline J gene. The chain combines TRBV12-3 or TRBV12-4 with TRBJ2-5; TRBD2 is a possible D gene (5 bases). The V end was cut by 1 base, the J end by 4 bases, with 13 bases between. The CDR3 sequence is 15 residues long. CDR3 DNA, as far as it was read: TGTGCCAGCAGTTTAGACAGAGACTATGGAGAGACC. This sequence encodes CASSLDRDYGET. In full, the CDR3 reads CASSLDRDYGETQYF.